Presented here are 19 T cell receptor beta chains from one specimen sequenced in a study of CD8 T cells in ankylosing spondylitis. TCRdb ran MiXCR on the 5' RACE reads and lists one entry per CDR3 protein. The sample holds roughly 46,000 distinct CDR3 sequences, over 3.5% seen once. What was sequenced was blood, either unsorted or a sorted T cell fraction (not recorded which). The source of these receptors is a female donor with ankylosing spondylitis or in good health (not recorded which).

This clonotype was observed many times. The chain couples TRBV9 to TRBJ1-2; D is uncertain. Per the germline V gene, CDR1 is SGDLS and CDR2 is YYNGEE. The CDR3 is 13 amino acids. V lost 3 bases, J lost 2 bases, and 8 bases lay in between. The CDR3 sequence: CASSEDPNYGYTF. The CDR3 nucleotides read TGTGCCAGCAGCGAGGACCCGAACTATGGCTACACCTTC.

This clonotype was found many times. The chain links TRBV9 to TRBJ1-2; 7 bases map to TRBD1. CDR1 SGDLS and CDR2 YYNGEE come from the germline V gene. The CDR3 extends over 14 amino acids. Germline trimming cut 3 bases from V and 6 bases from J; bases unmatched to any gene: 8. The CDR3 spells CASSEGGGRDGYTF. CDR3 DNA: TGTGCCAGCAGCGAGGGAGGGGGCAGGGATGGCTACACCTTC.

This clonotype was recorded at least ten times. The CDR3 loop is CASSGWGATKNIQYF. The CDR3 DNA reads as TGTGCCAGCAGCGGCTGGGGGGCTACCAAAAACATTCAGTACTTC. The chain employs TRBV9 and TRBJ2-4; D tentatively fits TRBD1 or TRBD2 (6 bases each). In germline, CDR1 is SGDLS, CDR2 YYNGEE. The V end lost 3 bases, the J end lost 2 bases, and 12 bases lay between the germline ends. The CDR3 extends over 15 amino acids.

This clonotype was picked up many times. The chain carries TRBV9 and TRBJ1-3; D remains unclear. The CDR3 consists of 15 residues. The germline V gene encodes CDR1 SGDLS and CDR2 YYNGEE. The germline V and J ends were trimmed by 4 bases and 0 bases, with 11 bases remaining between them. The CDR3 nucleotides are TGTGCCAGCAGCCCTCGGTTAGACTCTGGAAACACCATATATTTT. Amino acid sequence: CASSPRLDSGNTIYF.

This clonotype showed up many times. The V and J genes are TRBV9 and TRBJ2-5; D ambiguous. The germline CDR1 and CDR2 sequences are SGDLS and YYNGEE. Trimming removed 3 bases at V and 7 bases at J, with 19 bases between. The length of the CDR3 is 15 residues. The CDR3 loop is CASSEQVSRSATQYF. The CDR3 region has the DNA TGTGCCAGCAGCGAGCAGGTGTCTAGAAGCGCGACCCAGTACTTC.

Ten or more counts support this clonotype. The chain has TRBV9 and TRBJ2-1; weak D call: TRBD1 (6 bases). V was pared by 1 base and J by 5 bases, with 13 bases between. Germline CDR1 is SGDLS and CDR2 is YYNGEE. This CDR3 comprises 15 residues. CDR3 region: CASSVKWGRNNEQFF. DNA of the CDR3: TGTGCCAGCAGCGTAAAATGGGGGCGTAACAATGAGCAGTTCTTC.

There are many counts of this clonotype. The rearrangement joins TRBV9 to TRBJ1-1, with 10 bases that match TRBD1. V gave up 0 bases and J gave up 0 bases; unmatched junction bases: 5. This CDR3 has 17 residues. From germline, CDR1 is SGDLS and CDR2 YYNGEE. CDR3 sequence: CASSVDPGQGLNTEAFF. The CDR3 DNA sequence: TGTGCCAGCAGCGTAGACCCGGGACAGGGGCTGAACACTGAAGCTTTCTTT. Variable domain in full (rest from reference TRBV9 and TRBJ1-1): DSGVTQTPKHLITATGQRVTLRCSPRSGDLSVYWYQQSLDQGLQFLIQYYNGEERAKGNILERFSAQQFPDLHSELNLSSLELGDSALYFCASSVDPGQGLNTEAFFGQGTRLTVV.

This clonotype was counted many times. This sequence joins TRBV9 and TRBJ2-3; TRBD2 is a possible D gene (6 bases). Germline lookup yields CDR1 SGDLS and CDR2 YYNGEE. V lost 4 bases and J lost 2, with 14 bases in between. This CDR3 contains 15 residues. CDR3 sequence reads: CASSLVGTYTDTQYF. CDR3 in DNA: TGTGCCAGCAGCTTGGTAGGGACTTACACAGATACGCAGTATTTT.

This clonotype was counted ten times or more. The chain recombines TRBV9 with TRBJ2-2; D is undetermined. Trimming took off 4 bases at V and 5 bases at J, with 15 bases between the two ends. The CDR3 totals 15 residues. Per germline, CDR1 SGDLS and CDR2 YYNGEE. Here the CDR3 DNA reads TGTGCCAGCAGCAGAGGTTCCTTTAAGACCGGGGAGCTGTTTTTT. Amino acids: CASSRGSFKTGELFF.

Ten or more counts support this clonotype. The chain recombines TRBV9 with TRBJ2-2; D possibly corresponds to TRBD2 (5 bases). This CDR3 has 15 residues. Germline V gives CDR1 SGDLS, CDR2 YYNGEE. Trimming stripped 2 bases from V and 3 bases from J, with 11 bases between. In DNA form, the CDR3 reads TGTGCCAGCAGCGTCGCCGGGAAACACACCGGGGAGCTGTTTTTT. Protein: CASSVAGKHTGELFF.

This clonotype was seen more than once but under ten times. J is TRBJ2-2 and V is TRBV9, with 10 bases fitting TRBD2. Losses at the gene ends were 0 bases for V and 7 bases for J; bases not matched to a gene: 6. The germline V gene encodes CDR1 SGDLS and CDR2 YYNGEE. The CDR3 is 16 residues long. This CDR3 reads CASSVGLAGEDGELFF. The DNA of the CDR3 is TGTGCCAGCAGCGTAGGTCTAGCGGGGGAGGACGGGGAGCTGTTTTTT.

This clonotype was recorded many times. This chain joins TRBV9 and TRBJ2-1; 7 bases agree with TRBD1. There are 15 residues in the CDR3. From germline, CDR1 is SGDLS and CDR2 YYNGEE. The V segment lost 0 bases and the J segment 3 bases; nucleotides outside the gene matches: 3. The CDR3, as DNA: TGTGCCAGCAGCGTAGGGGACAGCTTCTACAATGAGCAGTTCTTC. It is translated as CASSVGDSFYNEQFF.

This chain uses TRBV9 with TRBJ2-4; 8 bases agree with TRBD2. Looked up from germline, CDR1 is SGDLS and CDR2 is YYNGEE. The CDR3 extends over 15 amino acids. After removal of 4 bases from V and 8 bases from J, the junction contained 11 bases not matched to a gene. The chain's CDR3 is CASSPRGTSNDIQYF. The CDR3 DNA reads as TGTGCCAGCAGCCCCCGTGGGACTAGTAACGACATTCAGTACTTC.

The V call is TRBV9, the J call TRBJ2-3, with D tentatively TRBD1 (6 bases). CDR1 SGDLS and CDR2 YYNGEE come from the germline V gene. The CDR3 runs 15 residues. Trimming took off 7 bases at V and 1 base at J, with 16 bases between the two ends. The chain's CDR3 is CASREGVDGTDTQYF. DNA of the CDR3: TGTGCCAGCCGCGAGGGGGTAGACGGCACAGATACGCAGTATTTT.

This clonotype is classed as medium-sized. The chain is built from TRBV9 and TRBJ1-3, with D possibly being TRBD1 (6 bases). The CDR3 consists of 14 residues. With 6 bases removed from V and 0 bases from J, the gap between germline ends came to 10 bases. Germline V gives CDR1 SGDLS, CDR2 YYNGEE. The CDR3 region is CASNTGTSGNTIYF. DNA for the CDR3: TGTGCCAGCAATACAGGGACCTCTGGAAACACCATATATTTT. The full variable domain, its missing parts supplied by reference TRBV9 and TRBJ1-3, is DSGVTQTPKHLITATGQRVTLRCSPRSGDLSVYWYQQSLDQGLQFLIQYYNGEERAKGNILERFSAQQFPDLHSELNLSSLELGDSALYFCASNTGTSGNTIYFGEGSWLTVV.

This clonotype has ten or more counts. Given a much more abundant clone one base away, this may be a read error. The chain couples TRBV9 to TRBJ1-1; a possible D gene is TRBD1 (5 bases). V lost 3 bases and J lost 3, with 9 bases in between. In germline, CDR1 is SGDLS, CDR2 YYNGEE. CDR3 length: 13 residues. The CDR3 bases are TGTGCCAGCAGCGCCCGACAGTACACTGAAGCTTTCTTT. Translation: CASSARQYTEAFF.

This clonotype was seen at least ten times. The chain combines TRBV9 with TRBJ2-1; TRBD1 is a possible D gene (7 bases). This CDR3 region has 16 residues. V shed 2 bases and J shed 9 bases, with 21 bases lying between them. CDR1 and CDR2 (germline): SGDLS, YYNGEE. The DNA for the CDR3 is TGTGCCAGCAGCGTGGCACCCAGGGGGGCGAGTAGTGAGCAGTTCTTC. This gives the protein CASSVAPRGASSEQFF. Drawing the rest from reference TRBV9 and TRBJ2-1, the complete variable domain is DSGVTQTPKHLITATGQRVTLRCSPRSGDLSVYWYQQSLDQGLQFLIQYYNGEERAKGNILERFSAQQFPDLHSELNLSSLELGDSALYFCASSVAPRGASSEQFFGPGTRLTVL.

This clonotype has at least ten counts. V and J are TRBV9 and TRBJ1-1; a weak D match, TRBD1 (6 bases). This CDR3 is 14 amino acids long. The V end was cut by 4 bases, the J end by 6 bases, with 16 bases between. The V gene's germline CDR1 is SGDLS and CDR2 YYNGEE. CDR3: CASSFSGTSAEAFF. The DNA for the CDR3 is TGTGCCAGCAGCTTCTCCGGGACATCGGCTGAAGCTTTCTTT.

This clonotype was detected ten times or more. The chain has TRBV9 and TRBJ2-5; no firm D call. Germline V CDR1 and CDR2: SGDLS, YYNGEE. This CDR3 has 13 residues. Trimming shortened V by 5 bases and J by 5 bases, and 13 bases separated the two germline ends. CDR3 residues: CASRAPAGETQYF. CDR3 bases: TGTGCCAGCAGGGCCCCCGCCGGGGAGACCCAGTACTTC.